This T cell receptor beta chain was sequenced for a study of shared clonotypes between healthy human individuals. From germline, CDR1 is SEHNR and CDR2 FQNEAQ (reference sequence). V was cut by 5 bases and J by 0 bases, with 9 bases left in between. The CDR3 has 14 amino acids. On this clone: Antigen unknown.

General study points: Naive subsets generally exceeded memory subsets in estimated richness. Collection of samples was limited to blood; tissue repertoires likely differ.

Sequencing used immunoSEQ multiplex PCR; TCRdb keeps in-frame clones, though not all of them. The sample has over a million clones, roughly 96% seen once. This TCR derives from a man aged 25 to 40 in good health. Sequencing used naive CD4+ T cells sorted from blood. As to subset: CD45RA+ positively selected. This chain joins TRBV7-9 and TRBJ2-3; no firm D call. The CDR3 is CASSLIDSTDTQYF. The CDR3 bases are TGTGCCAGCAGCCTGATTGACAGCACAGATACGCAGTATTTT.